The 13 T cell receptor beta chains below come from one sample, sequenced in a study of PD-L1 blockade in urothelial cancer. Libraries were prepared by immunoSEQ multiplex PCR; TCRdb keeps only in-frame clonotypes and omits some of them. Altogether about 84,000 clones are present, about 81% being singletons, with the ten largest covering around a tenth. Here the sequenced sample was PBMCs, taken around atezolizumab (anti-PD-L1) treatment. The origin of the receptors is a man aged 70-80 years with urothelial cancer.

The rearrangement joins TRBV11-2 to TRBJ2-5, with 10 bases fitting TRBD1. The trim removed 5 bases at V and 6 bases at J, leaving 15 bases unmatched. The germline V gene encodes CDR1 SGHAT and CDR2 FQNNGV. CDR3 size: 17 residues. The chain's CDR3 is CASSGDRGDRVLKTQYF. The CDR3 region has the DNA TGTGCCAGCAGCGGGGACAGGGGCGACCGAGTTCTAAAGACCCAGTACTTC.

The gene calls are TRBV27 and TRBJ2-4; 8 positions match TRBD1. In germline, CDR1 is MNHEY, CDR2 SMNVEV (reference sequence). This CDR3 has 18 residues. Trimming removed 5 bases from V and 1 base from J; junction bases left unmatched: 13. Here the CDR3 reads CASSTDRVTLGAKNIQYF. The CDR3 DNA is TGTGCCAGCAGTACGGACAGGGTCACATTAGGGGCCAAAAACATTCAGTACTTC.

This clone has a single count. The chain couples TRBV21-1 to TRBJ2-1; no DNA check was done on the table's D call, TRBD2. TRBV21-1 is termed a pseudogene. CDR3 size: 16 residues. The CDR3 loop is CASSMMGSGSYQEQFF. As DNA, the CDR3 is TGTGCCAGCAGCATGATGGGTAGCGGGAGTTATCAGGAGCAGTTCTTC.

The rearrangement uses TRBV28 and TRBJ2-1; 7 positions match TRBD2. There are 13 residues in the CDR3. Germline V gene sequence: CDR1 MDHEN, CDR2 SYDVKM. V was pared by 6 bases and J by 5 bases, with 4 bases of the junction left unmatched. The CDR3 DNA reads as TGTGCCAGCAGGCTCGCGGGAGACAATGAGCAGTTCTTC. It translates to CASRLAGDNEQFF.

This clone was observed a handful of times. The rearrangement uses TRBV5-1 and TRBJ2-3, with TRBD2 matching 8 bases. The CDR3 contains 18 residues. The V segment lost 4 bases and the J segment 2 bases; nucleotides outside the gene matches: 15. In germline, CDR1 is SGHRS, CDR2 YFSETQ. Written as DNA, the CDR3 is TGCGCCAGCAGCCCTTACCCCGGGGTAGCGGGGCCCACAGATACGCAGTATTTT. Its translation is CASSPYPGVAGPTDTQYF.

This clone was detected only once. The V gene is TRBV6-6, the J gene TRBJ1-1; weak D call: TRBD1 (6 bases). The CDR3 is made up of 12 amino acids. V lost 5 bases, J lost 4 bases, and 8 bases lay in between. Per germline, CDR1 MNHNY and CDR2 SVGAGI (reference sequence). The CDR3 is CASSRGGTEAFF. CDR3 bases: TGTGCCAGCAGTCGAGGGGGCACTGAAGCTTTCTTT.

The chain carries TRBV10-1 and TRBJ1-2, with D possibly matching TRBD1 (6 bases). Germline V gives CDR1 WNHNN, CDR2 SYGVQD (reference sequence). Trimming took off 2 bases at V and 4 bases at J, with 14 bases between the two ends. This CDR3 comprises 15 residues. CDR3 protein: CASSEGTGSIYGYTF. DNA of the CDR3: TGCGCCAGCAGTGAGGGTACAGGGTCGATCTATGGCTACACCTTC.

The chain has TRBV9 and TRBJ2-1, with 7 bases that match TRBD2. The CDR3 sequence is 16 residues long. J gave up 3 bases and V 3 bases, and 9 bases lay outside the gene matches. CDR1 SGDLS and CDR2 YYNGEE come from the germline V gene. CDR3 coding DNA: TGTGCCAGCAGCGCCCCTGGGGCTAGCGGCTACAATGAGCAGTTCTTC. Protein sequence: CASSAPGASGYNEQFF. The variable domain in full, completed from reference TRBV9 and TRBJ2-1, reads DSGVTQTPKHLITATGQRVTLRCSPRSGDLSVYWYQQSLDQGLQFLIQYYNGEERAKGNILERFSAQQFPDLHSELNLSSLELGDSALYFCASSAPGASGYNEQFFGPGTRLTVL.

The V and J genes are TRBV7-9 and TRBJ2-7, with 8 bases matching TRBD1. Looked up from germline, CDR1 is SEHNR and CDR2 is FQNEAQ (reference sequence). This CDR3 region has 15 residues. The V gene end was trimmed by 5 bases and the J gene end by 0 bases; junction bases not matched to a gene: 6. The CDR3 protein is CASSLGQASSYEQYF. Written as DNA, the CDR3 is TGTGCCAGCAGCCTGGGACAGGCGAGCTCCTACGAGCAGTACTTC.

For the CDR3, the DNA is TGTGCCAGCAGTTTGCAGGGGCCCGAGACCCAGTACTTC. It encodes CASSLQGPETQYF. The J gene is TRBJ2-5, the V gene TRBV5-4, with D possibly TRBD1 on 6 matching bases. The germline gives CDR1 SGHNT, CDR2 YYREEE (reference sequence). The ends were cut back, 5 bases at V and 5 bases at J, with 13 bases in the middle. CDR3 length: 13 residues.

This sequence joins TRBV10-3 and TRBJ2-5; 8 bases line up with TRBD1. This CDR3 is built from 15 residues. In germline, CDR1 is ENHRY, CDR2 SYGVKD. Germline trimming cut 0 bases from V and 3 bases from J; bases unmatched to any gene: 3. The CDR3, as DNA: TGTGCCATCAGTGAGTCCCGACAGGGGAAAGAGACCCAGTACTTC. Translation gives CAISESRQGKETQYF.

This chain links TRBV7-8 with TRBJ2-1, with 9 bases matching TRBD1. In germline, CDR1 is SGHVS, CDR2 FQNEAQ. Germline trimming cut 3 bases from V and 10 bases from J; bases unmatched to any gene: 13. CDR3 length: 16 residues. CDR3 amino acids: CASSFRTGVMIGEQFF. CDR3 nucleotides: TGTGCCAGCAGCTTCCGGACAGGGGTCATGATAGGGGAGCAGTTCTTC.

V gene TRBV5-1 combines with J gene TRBJ1-1, with D perhaps matching TRBD1 (5 bases). Germline V gene sequence: CDR1 SGHRS, CDR2 YFSETQ. This CDR3 is 15 amino acids long. The V gene lost 0 bases and the J gene lost 3 bases, with 12 bases spanning the gap. The DNA for the CDR3 is TGCGCCAGCAGCTTGGCGTATCGGGGGTACACTGAAGCTTTCTTT. It translates to CASSLAYRGYTEAFF.